Listed below are T cell receptor beta chains from one sample, sequenced in a study of T cell responses to AZD1222 COVID-19 vaccine. The assay was immunoSEQ multiplex PCR, and TCRdb's table has in-frame clones only and misses some. Here the sample spans about 270,000 clones, approximately 94% being singletons. Sequenced material: peripheral blood, taken 28 days after the second AZD1222 dose. These TCRs come from an adult who received the AZD1222 COVID-19 vaccine. CDR3s include the opening cysteine and the closing phenylalanine or tryptophan. D genes are given only for firm matches. The size field is filled for only some rows; it gives once, few, many or a size class.

>TRBJ2-7|11|-|-|TRBV12-3/TRBV12-4
CASSSRSEQYF
TGTGCCAGCAGTTCCCGTAGCGAGCAGTACTTC
>TRBJ2-3|11|-|-|TRBV2
CASTERGTQYF
TGTGCCAGCACTGAAAGGGGTACGCAGTATTTT
>TRBJ2-7|19|-|-|TRBV6-2/TRBV6-3
CASSSLPGTRGLGSYEQYF
TGTGCCAGCAGTTCCCTTCCCGGGACTAGGGGGCTAGGATCCTACGAGCAGTACTTC
>TRBJ1-5|12|-|-|TRBV6-5
CASTSSNQPQHF
TGTGCCAGCACGAGTAGCAATCAGCCCCAGCATTTT
>TRBJ2-5|15|-|-|TRBV7-2
CASSWVGGTQETQYF
TGTGCCAGCAGCTGGGTGGGGGGTACCCAAGAGACCCAGTACTTC
>TRBJ1-1|19|-|-|TRBV21-1
CASSQQIWFPPPANTEAFF
TGTGCCAGCAGCCAGCAAATTTGGTTCCCCCCTCCGGCGAACACTGAAGCTTTCTTT
>TRBJ1-2|13|TRBD1|-|TRBV12-3/TRBV12-4
CASSRPGQGGYTF
TGTGCCAGCAGCCGTCCGGGACAGGGTGGCTACACCTTC
>TRBJ1-1|11|-|-|TRBV29-1
CSVLSGLAAFF
TGCAGCGTTCTTTCAGGGTTAGCAGCTTTCTTT
>TRBJ2-7|17|-|-|TRBV6-1
CASSEKRGSATSYEQYF
TGTGCCAGCAGTGAAAAAAGGGGTAGCGCCACCTCCTACGAGCAGTACTTC
>TRBJ2-7|13|-|-|TRBV5-1
CASSPGPEGEQYF
TGCGCCAGCAGCCCGGGACCCGAGGGGGAGCAGTACTTC
>TRBJ1-4|15|-|-|TRBV18
CASSPPMGEGEKLFF
TGTGCCAGCTCACCACCGATGGGAGAGGGTGAAAAACTGTTTTTT
>TRBJ2-5|13|TRBD1|-|TRBV19
CASSVDRGETQYF
TGTGCCAGTAGTGTCGACAGGGGAGAGACCCAGTACTTC
>TRBJ1-1|13|-|-|TRBV5-6
CASSLGGTREAFF
TGTGCCAGCAGCTTGGGAGGAACTCGTGAAGCTTTCTTT
>TRBJ1-6|15|TRBD1|-|TRBV19
CASSIIGQGYSPLHF
TGTGCCAGTAGTATAATCGGACAGGGTTATTCACCCCTCCACTTT
>TRBJ1-5|13|-|once|TRBV7-9
CASSLAADQPQHF
TGTGCCAGCAGCTTAGCGGCCGATCAGCCCCAGCATTTT
>TRBJ2-7|15|-|-|TRBV4-1
CASSQLAGLSYEQYF
TGCGCCAGCAGCCAGCTCGCGGGACTTTCCTACGAGCAGTACTTC
>TRBJ2-5|15|-|-|TRBV7-6
CASSFASSSRETQYF
TGTGCCAGCAGCTTTGCTAGCAGCTCCCGGGAGACCCAGTACTTC
>TRBJ1-6|16|-|-|TRBV4-1
CASSQVPSSYNSPLHF
TGCGCCAGCAGCCAAGTACCGAGCTCCTATAATTCACCCCTCCACTTT
>TRBJ2-7|13|TRBD1|-|TRBV28
CASRPGQGYEQYF
TGTGCCAGCAGACCGGGACAGGGCTACGAGCAGTACTTC
>TRBJ1-4|15|-|-|TRBV5-5
CASSYTGIGPEKLFF
TGTGCCAGCAGCTATACAGGGATCGGCCCGGAAAAACTGTTTTTT
>TRBJ1-2|13|-|-|TRBV10-1
CASSRDTNYGYTF
TGCGCCAGCAGCCGGGACACTAACTATGGCTACACCTTC
>TRBJ1-2|14|-|-|TRBV3-1/TRBV3-2
CASSQYRGSYGYTF
TGTGCCAGCAGCCAATATAGGGGCTCCTATGGCTACACCTTC
>TRBJ1-1|14|-|-|TRBV7-3
CASSLQGGNTEAFF
TGTGCCAGCAGCTTACAGGGAGGGAACACTGAAGCTTTCTTT
>TRBJ1-1|15|-|-|TRBV9
CASSVVKAENTEAFF
TGTGCCAGCAGCGTAGTCAAGGCAGAGAACACTGAAGCTTTCTTT
>TRBJ2-7|15|TRBD2|-|TRBV28
CASIPGLADSYEQYF
TGTGCCAGCATTCCGGGACTAGCGGATTCCTACGAGCAGTACTTC
>TRBJ1-2|14|-|-|TRBV7-9
CASSKDLLQYGYTF
TGTGCCAGCAGCAAGGACCTATTGCAGTATGGCTACACCTTC
>TRBJ2-5|14|-|-|TRBV7-9
CASSFSGAGETQYF
TGTGCCAGCAGCTTCTCAGGGGCTGGGGAGACCCAGTACTTC
>TRBJ2-7|12|-|-|TRBV2
CASIPLLGEQYF
TGTGCCAGCATTCCCCTCCTAGGCGAGCAGTACTTC
>TRBJ2-5|14|TRBD2|-|TRBV13
CASSRTAGGGTQYF
TGTGCCAGCAGCCGGACAGCGGGAGGGGGGACCCAGTACTTC
>TRBJ1-6|12|-|-|TRBV28
CASSLVRESLHF
TGTGCCAGCAGTTTGGTCCGGGAATCCCTCCACTTT
>TRBJ1-1|14|-|once|TRBV2
CASSLGTGTAEVFF
TGTGCCAGCAGCCTCGGGACGGGAACGGCTGAAGTTTTCTTT
>TRBJ2-5|17|-|-|TRBV7-9
CASSLVGSAAYQETQYF
TGTGCCAGCAGCTTAGTCGGATCGGCAGCCTACCAAGAGACCCAGTACTTC
>TRBJ1-6|15|TRBD1|-|TRBV6-2/TRBV6-3
CASSYAGQINSPLHF
TGTGCCAGCAGTTACGCGGGACAGATTAATTCACCCCTCCACTTT
>TRBJ1-6|16|-|-|TRBV9
CASSAPLGSENSPLHF
TGTGCCAGCAGCGCCCCATTGGGCAGCGAAAATTCACCCCTCCACTTT
>TRBJ1-1|13|-|once|TRBV3-1/TRBV3-2
CASSQERNTEAFF
TGTGCCAGCAGCCAAGAGAGGAACACTGAAGCTTTCTTT
>TRBJ1-5|12|-|-|TRBV19
CASSIAGQPQHF
TGTGCCAGTAGTATAGCCGGACAGCCCCAGCATTTT
>TRBJ1-2|13|-|once|TRBV11-2
CASSLNEDYGYTF
TGTGCCAGCAGCTTAAATGAAGACTATGGCTACACCTTC
>TRBJ2-7|15|-|-|TRBV27
CASSFLGRTSYEQYF
TGTGCCAGCAGTTTTTTGGGCAGGACATCCTACGAGCAGTACTTC
>TRBJ2-1|13|-|-|TRBV3-1/TRBV3-2
CASSTSGLGEQFF
TGTGCCAGCAGCACCTCCGGGCTAGGTGAGCAGTTCTTC